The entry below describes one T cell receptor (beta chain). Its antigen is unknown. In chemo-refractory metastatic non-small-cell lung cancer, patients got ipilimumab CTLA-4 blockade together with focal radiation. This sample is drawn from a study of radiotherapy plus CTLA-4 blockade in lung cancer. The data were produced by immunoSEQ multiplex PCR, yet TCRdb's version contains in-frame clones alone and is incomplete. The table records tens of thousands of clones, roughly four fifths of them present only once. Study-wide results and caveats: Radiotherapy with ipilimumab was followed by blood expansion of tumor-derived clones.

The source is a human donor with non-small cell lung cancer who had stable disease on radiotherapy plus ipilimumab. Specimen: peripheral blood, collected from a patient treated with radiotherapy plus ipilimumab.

The CDR3 DNA sequence: TGTGCCAGCAGCTTAGGGACAACCACCGGGGAGCTGTTTTTT. This codes for CASSLGTTTGELFF. V usage is TRBV5-5 and J usage is TRBJ2-2, with D possibly TRBD1 on 6 matching bases. CDR3 length: 14 residues. CDR1 and CDR2 (germline): SGHKS, YYEKEE (reference sequence). Trimming shortened V by 2 bases and J by 4 bases, and 9 bases separated the two germline ends.